This TCR beta chain was sequenced for a study of vaccination and CD4 T cells after COVID-19. Background on the study: A median of around 110 days (range 35 to 161) separated diagnosis from post-COVID sampling. Overlapping peptides covering the spike proteins of SARS-CoV-2, HCoV-NL63, HCoV-OC43 and HCoV-229E were added to stimulate cells. Notes on the study in general: Recorded median SARS-CoV-2-reactive clonotype numbers increased from around 20 to 38 without reaching significance. Post-vaccination, and not before, a median around 86% of reactive clones appeared in convalescent patients.

The assay that was used to sequence DNA from cultured CD4+ T cells was the Oncomine TCR Beta short-read assay. TCRdb ran MiXCR on the PCR reads and lists one entry per CDR3 protein. The table shows a few thousand distinct CDR3 sequences, with about 20% occurring only once. Treatment denoted: roughly 11-day PBMC culture with coronavirus spike peptide pools or control peptides (ViraFEST assay). This clonotype was detected only a few times. Its target is unknown. The CDR3 has 15 amino acids. The ends were cut back, 6 bases at V and 0 bases at J, with 13 bases in the middle. The gene calls are TRBV12-3 or TRBV12-4 and TRBJ2-3; tentatively, D is TRBD2 (6 bases). Sequencing was performed on CD4+ T cells from blood, cultured in vitro. The TCR was taken from a human donor who had recovered from COVID-19. CDR3 region: CASSPGLASTDTQYF. CDR3 DNA: TGTGCCAGCAGCCCAGGGCTAGCGAGCACAGATACGCAGTATTTT.